This TCR beta chain stems from a study of T cells in Graves' hyperthyroidism and ophthalmopathy (dated by TCRdb to the late 2010s). Regarding the study in general: Peripheral blood samples were taken at initial diagnosis, before any treatment was given. To identify TCR V-J signatures that set the groups apart, the researchers used a discovery cohort of 100 patients, made up of fewer than 50 with Graves' ophthalmopathy and about 60 with stable Graves' hyperthyroidism. Whether ophthalmopathy could be predicted prospectively was tested in an independent validation cohort made up of about 18 hyperthyroidism patients plus 17 patients who later progressed to ophthalmopathy. The 100 or so discovery patients were divided at random into training and test sets in a 7:3 ratio. The study also compared thyroid tissue and blood T-cell repertoires from more than 5 Graves' hyperthyroidism patients. After blood sampling, hyperthyroidism patients were treated with methimazole at a starting dose of 30 mg daily, and ophthalmopathy patients were treated with high-dose intravenous methylprednisolone. The paper reports TCR Vbeta CDR3 sequencing of some 140 peripheral blood samples: approximately 43 ophthalmopathy, around 80 hyperthyroidism and around 17 progressor patients. Points the paper makes about the study in general: In validation, progression to ophthalmopathy was predicted by the model with roughly 71% sensitivity and just over 72% specificity, a median of approximately 7.1 months before onset. Sample size was not statistically predetermined, and investigators were not blinded to group allocation. Most expanded thyroid clonotypes (frequency above 0.001) were also detected in blood, suggesting blood repertoires may reflect thyroid immune responses. A model built on a 13 V-J signature distinguished ophthalmopathy from stable hyperthyroidism, reaching 85% to 90% sensitivity and around 81% specificity in cross-validation and 80%/75% in testing.

The TCR beta CDR3 regions were amplified from the RNA transcripts. A first-round RT-PCR of the TCR CDR3 used the HTBI primer set with the Qiagen OneStep RT-PCR kit. The libraries were constructed in a second round of multiplex PCR and then size-selected and purified. The libraries were sequenced on an Illumina HiSeq2000 using paired-end 100 bp reads. The original pipeline was this. SOAPnuke was used to process the raw data, with reads discarded if the reads contained adapters or uncalled bases, had a mean Phred below 15, or lacked an exact constant-primer or identifier match. High-quality paired reads were merged using COPE v1.2.5, and each unique nucleotide sequence was defined as a clonotype. Clonotypes were aligned to IMGT TRBV, TRBD and TRBJ reference segments using MiTCR v1.1. Analysis was restricted to V-J combinations with a frequency above 0.0001, which covered 99.2% of repertoires. The TCS score was defined as F50 (clonal expansion) divided by E x V (chaos), with BLOSUM62-based TCRdist calculated between CDR3 peptides within each V-J. Welch's t-statistics and random forest reduced 500 to 550 V-J features to about 12, which were used in a naive Bayes classifier (R e1071). TCRdb passed the public sequencing reads through fastp at Q25 and MiXCR, retaining productive beta sequences. Every distinct CDR3 protein forms one entry, paired with its most common genes and DNA. The V and J calls here are based on TCRdb, not the publication. For this sample the table gives roughly 700,000 distinct CDR3 sequences, of which roughly 17% were detected only once. The ten largest clones add up to about 14% of the sample.

Regarding this clonotype: No antigen is known for it. The record has no base qualities; no much larger clone is one base away.

Inclusive of the bounding cysteine and phenylalanine, the CDR3 is 15 residues long. The CDR3 DNA has 45 bases and is translated from base 1. CDR1 and CDR2, per the germline V gene, are MDHEN and SYDVKM. A distance of 7 bases separates the germline ends of V and J, which lose 2 bases and 2 bases respectively. A patient counted as having stable Graves' hyperthyroidism if no progression to ophthalmopathy occurred over 18 months of follow-up. Hyperthyroidism patients were newly diagnosed, had a disease duration of under 2 months, and were aged 18 to 65 years. Patients with uncontrolled infections, other autoimmune diseases, pregnancy or lactation were excluded. Diagnoses relied on clinical symptoms, serum thyroxine and TRAb, thyroid ultrasound and orbital computed tomography. Ficoll-Paque density gradient centrifugation was used to isolate PBMCs from approximately 11 ml of fresh peripheral blood. Total RNA was extracted using Trizol reagent, and RNA quality was assessed on an Agilent 2100 Bioanalyzer.

Here the chain combines TRBV28 and TRBJ1-6; the D gene identity is not certain. This TCR was sampled from a man between 50 and 59 years old with Graves' hyperthyroidism. The sequenced sample was blood. The encoded CDR3 is CASSLKRAYNSPLHF. Read as DNA, the sequence is TGTGCCAGCAGTTTAAAAAGGGCCTATAATTCACCCCTCCACTTT. Full variable domain (CDR3 extended with the reference TRBV28 and TRBJ1-6 proteins): DVKVTQSSRYLVKRTGEKVFLECVQDMDHENMFWYRQDPGLGLRLIYFSYDVKMKEKGDIPEGYSVSREKKERFSLILESASTNQTSMYLCASSLKRAYNSPLHFGNGTRLTVT.